This TCR beta chain was recorded in a study of blood T cell repertoires in COVID-19. In the study overall: The United States, Italy and Spain supplied acute and convalescent COVID-19 samples. PBMCs, B-cell-depleted T cells, or T cells were the source of the cDNA or gDNA that made up the material.

Enrolment of Seattle patients took place during active infection, and they were followed longitudinally. The germline V gene encodes CDR1 SGHRS and CDR2 YFSETQ. The CDR3 totals 16 residues. V lost 0 bases and J lost 1, with 10 bases in between. A note on this clone: This CDR3 is also generated by other DNA sequences in the sample.

As handled by the study authors: Estimation of nucleated cell counts was performed using reference gene primer amplification. Only in-frame clones appear in the TCRdb table, and some are missing; sequencing was by immunoSEQ multiplex PCR. That table is the source of V, J and clone size, and D and trimming were worked out from the DNA. The sample lists about half a million clones; roughly 89% were seen once. The material sequenced was peripheral blood. The rearrangement uses TRBV5-1 and TRBJ2-2; D call uncertain. The TCR was taken from a man aged 18 to 29 with COVID-19, enrolled during active disease. The CDR3 coding sequence is TGCGCCAGCAGCTTGGAACGGGTGCAGAACACCGGGGAGCTGTTTTTT. It specifies CASSLERVQNTGELFF.